The T cell receptor beta chain under discussion was sequenced for a study of blood T cell repertoires in COVID-19. Study overall: Some COVID-19 samples were acute and others convalescent; all came from the United States, Italy and Spain. Nucleic acid was either cDNA or gDNA, and it came from T cells, B-cell-depleted T cells, or PBMCs.

V was clipped by 0 bases and J by 7 bases; unmatched bases: 7. Germline CDR1 SGHKS, CDR2 YYEKEE (reference sequence). The CDR3 has 16 residues. As processed by the authors: Researchers report that nucleated cell counts were estimated from reference gene primer amplification. This table comes from immunoSEQ multiplex PCR, and its TCRdb copy is limited to in-frame clones, with some not included. The D gene and trimming were derived from the DNA, and the V and J assignments and clone size from that table. The sample contains roughly 56,000 clones, roughly 87% of which appear only once. What was sequenced was peripheral blood. This clonotype was obtained from a human donor in a cohort sampled during active COVID-19. This chain links TRBV5-5 with TRBJ1-5; TRBD1 matches 10 bases. CDR3 nucleotides: TGTGCCAGCAGCTTGGAAGGGACAGGGGTCGGGCAGCCCCAGCATTTT. This gives the protein CASSLEGTGVGQPQHF.